Following are 2 T cell receptor beta chains from one sample sequenced in a study of blood T cell repertoires in COVID-19. The protocol was immunoSEQ multiplex PCR, while the TCRdb copy is restricted to in-frame clones and leaves out a portion. The sample lists 85,000 to 130,000 clones; approximately 90% were seen once. Input material: peripheral blood. The source is a man in his 60s with acute or convalescent COVID-19.

This rearrangement joins TRBV19 to TRBJ1-3; D is unresolved. V dropped 6 bases and J dropped 0 bases, with 6 bases sitting between them. This CDR3 contains 13 residues. CDR1 is LNHDA and CDR2 is SQIVND in the germline V gene (reference sequence). The CDR3 region is CASSEVSGNTIYF. For the CDR3, the DNA is TGTGCCAGTAGCGAGGTCTCTGGAAACACCATATATTTT. The complete variable domain, with remaining parts taken from reference TRBV19 and TRBJ1-3, reads DGGITQSPKYLFRKEGQNVTLSCEQNLNHDAMYWYRQDPGQGLRLIYYSQIVNDFQKGDIAEGYSVSREKKESFPLTVTSAQKNPTAFYLCASSEVSGNTIYFGEGSWLTVV.

This chain joins TRBV3-1 (or the pseudogene TRBV3-2) and TRBJ2-7, with 7 bases identical to TRBD1. V was pared by 0 bases and J by 4 bases, with 3 bases of the junction left unmatched. The CDR3 consists of 14 residues. The germline gives CDR1 LGHDT, CDR2 YNNKEL (reference sequence). CDR3 in amino acids: CASSQDNRGYEQYF. The CDR3 bases are TGTGCCAGCAGCCAAGATAACAGGGGATACGAGCAGTACTTC.